The 9 T cell receptor beta chains listed next were all sequenced from one sample in a study of beta chain features in type 1 diabetes. Study observations and caveats: Among all four CD4+ subsets, Type 1 diabetes patients had TCRB CDR3s that were moderately but significantly shorter.

For these receptors, no antigen is known. Sequenced material consisted of expressed TCRB transcripts (all of the isolated RNA was reverse transcribed). Method: immunoSEQ multiplex PCR; TCRdb's copy keeps in-frame clones and lacks some. The sample yields around 250,000 clones, about a fifth seen once. The sample taken for sequencing was naive CD4+ T cells from blood. The receptors derive from a woman aged 40 to 55 with type 1 diabetes.

The J gene is TRBJ2-5, the V gene TRBV7-2, with a tentative D call TRBD1 (6 bases). Deletions cut 5 bases from V and 4 bases from J, with 11 bases between. Looked up from germline, CDR1 is SGHTA and CDR2 is FQGNSA. This CDR3 comprises 13 residues. CDR3 nucleotide sequence: TGTGCCAGCAGCCTAGGGACACGAGAGACCCAGTACTTC. As protein: CASSLGTRETQYF. The variable domain in full, with the rest retrieved from reference TRBV7-2 and TRBJ2-5, is GAGVSQSPSNKVTEKGKDVELRCDPISGHTALYWYRQSLGQGLEFLIYFQGNSAPDKSGLPSDRFSAERTGGSVSTLTIQRTQQEDSAVYLCASSLGTRETQYFGPGTRLLVL.

This clone was seen only a few times. This same CDR3 is encoded by further DNA sequences in the sample. This chain uses TRBV5-1 with TRBJ1-2; the D gene is possibly TRBD1 (5 bases). V lost 0 bases and J lost 6, with 9 bases in between. The CDR3 extends over 13 amino acids. The germline CDR1 and CDR2 sequences are SGHRS and YFSETQ. The CDR3 region has the DNA TGCGCCAGCAGCTTGGGGCAGGGAAATGGCTACACCTTC. The encoded protein is CASSLGQGNGYTF.

The chain joins TRBV28 to TRBJ2-5; D possibly corresponds to TRBD2 (5 bases). CDR3 length: 16 residues. V lost 3 bases and J lost 1, with 15 bases in between. The germline gives CDR1 MDHEN, CDR2 SYDVKM. The CDR3 DNA sequence: TGTGCCAGCAGTTTGGCTGCCGGAGAGGGCCAAGAGACCCAGTACTTC. Amino acids: CASSLAAGEGQETQYF. Filled out from reference TRBV28 and TRBJ2-5, the complete variable domain reads DVKVTQSSRYLVKRTGEKVFLECVQDMDHENMFWYRQDPGLGLRLIYFSYDVKMKEKGDIPEGYSVSREKKERFSLILESASTNQTSMYLCASSLAAGEGQETQYFGPGTRLLVL.

The chain recombines TRBV4-3 with TRBJ2-7; perhaps TRBD2 as D (6 bases). Per the germline V gene, CDR1 is LGHNA and CDR2 is YSLEER. The CDR3 contains 16 residues. V dropped 3 bases and J dropped 0 bases, with 15 bases sitting between them. The CDR3 is CASSQMISGYSYEQYF. The CDR3 coding sequence is TGCGCCAGCAGCCAGATGATTAGCGGATACTCCTACGAGCAGTACTTC.

This clone turned up a few times. This sequence joins TRBV5-1 and TRBJ2-5; D possibly corresponds to TRBD1 (5 bases). This CDR3 region has 15 residues. Germline V CDR1 and CDR2: SGHRS, YFSETQ. Trimming shortened V by 0 bases and J by 1 base, and 10 bases separated the two germline ends. The CDR3: CASSLGGRGQETQYF. CDR3 DNA sequence: TGCGCCAGCAGCTTGGGCGGAAGGGGCCAAGAGACCCAGTACTTC.

This clone was detected a few times. The chain's CDR3 is CAWDSGLGQTYEQYF. The CDR3, as DNA: TGTGCCTGGGATAGTGGGCTCGGACAGACATACGAGCAGTACTTC. The chain combines TRBV30 with TRBJ2-7; a weak D match, TRBD1 (6 bases). CDR1 is GTSNPN, CDR2 SVGIG, per germline (reference sequence). The CDR3 is made up of 15 amino acids. Between the trimmed V and J ends, which lost 5 bases and 4 bases, there was a span of 21 bases. The whole variable domain, filled in from reference TRBV30 and TRBJ2-7, reads SQTIHQWPATLVQPVGSPLSLECTVEGTSNPNLYWYRQAAGRGLQLLFYSVGIGQISSEVPQNLSASRPQDRQFILSSKKLLLSDSGFYLCAWDSGLGQTYEQYFGPGTRLTVT.

V and J are TRBV4-3 and TRBJ2-3; maybe TRBD2 (6 bases). V shed 9 bases and J shed 3 bases, with 13 bases lying between them. Germline V gene lookup returns CDR1 LGHNA and CDR2 YSLEER. The CDR3 totals 13 residues. Written as DNA, the CDR3 is TGCGCCAGTAACCAGGCGGGAACAGATACGCAGTATTTT. Translating it yields CASNQAGTDTQYF.

The J gene is TRBJ1-1, the V gene TRBV28; D is unresolved. The CDR3 loop spans 15 amino acids. The V and J ends lost 2 bases and 1 base respectively, with 11 bases between them. Germline V gene sequence: CDR1 MDHEN, CDR2 SYDVKM. The CDR3 coding sequence is TGTGCCAGCAGTTTAGGGAGGGCTAGGAACACTGAAGCTTTCTTT. This codes for CASSLGRARNTEAFF. Full variable domain (rest looked up from reference TRBV28 and TRBJ1-1): DVKVTQSSRYLVKRTGEKVFLECVQDMDHENMFWYRQDPGLGLRLIYFSYDVKMKEKGDIPEGYSVSREKKERFSLILESASTNQTSMYLCASSLGRARNTEAFFGQGTRLTVV.

This clone came up a few times. For the CDR3, the DNA is TGTGCCAGCAGTTATGTTTTTAGCGCAGATACGCAGTATTTT. It is translated as CASSYVFSADTQYF. V and J are TRBV6-5 and TRBJ2-3; perhaps TRBD2 as D (5 bases). CDR3 length: 14 residues. Germline V gives CDR1 MNHEY, CDR2 SVGAGI. V shed 3 bases and J shed 4 bases, with 11 bases lying between them.